One and the same sample provided the 9 T cell receptor beta chains below, sequenced in a study of blood T cell repertoires in COVID-19. TCRdb keeps only in-frame clones here, not all; method: immunoSEQ multiplex PCR. In the table there are roughly 250,000 clones, around 86% of which are singletons. Sample: peripheral blood. The receptors come from a woman aged 55-70 years with active or convalescent COVID-19.

J is TRBJ2-3 and V is TRBV5-6; D not resolved. The V end lost 5 bases, the J end lost 2 bases, and 9 bases lay between the germline ends. The CDR3 sequence is 13 residues long. The V gene's germline CDR1 is SGHDT and CDR2 YYEEEE. This CDR3 reads CASRHSFTDTQYF. CDR3 nucleotides: TGTGCCAGCAGACACAGCTTCACAGATACGCAGTATTTT.

V is TRBV7-3 and J is TRBJ2-5; tentatively, D is TRBD1 (5 bases). Trimming took off 0 bases at V and 1 base at J, with 12 bases between the two ends. The CDR3 is 16 residues long. CDR1 is SGHTA and CDR2 is FQGTGA in the germline V gene. This CDR3 is CASSLTYSTAQETQYF. CDR3 in DNA: TGTGCCAGCAGCTTAACGTATTCGACAGCCCAAGAGACCCAGTACTTC.

The CDR3: CASSSSHQGPDIQYF. CDR3 in DNA: TGTGCCAGCAGCTCATCCCACCAGGGTCCGGACATTCAGTACTTC. The V and J genes are TRBV7-2 and TRBJ2-4, with a tentative D call TRBD1 (5 bases). Germline loops: CDR1 SGHTA, CDR2 FQGNSA. The CDR3 consists of 15 residues. V lost 4 bases to trimming and J lost 8 bases, with 18 bases between them.

The chain employs TRBV6-1 and TRBJ1-5; 10 nucleotides match TRBD1. Germline-derived CDR1 and CDR2 are MNHNS and SASEGT. V dropped 2 bases and J dropped 3; count of bases not matched to a gene: 7. The CDR3 length is 17 residues. This CDR3 reads CASSERETGGYNQPQHF. Written as DNA, the CDR3 is TGTGCCAGCAGTGAAAGGGAGACAGGGGGCTACAATCAGCCCCAGCATTTT.

The rearrangement uses TRBV19 and TRBJ1-3, with 9 nucleotides matching TRBD1. CDR3 length: 13 residues. The germline CDR1 and CDR2 sequences are LNHDA and SQIVND (reference sequence). CDR3 in DNA: TGTGGATGTGGGACAGGGCACGGAAACACCATATATTTT. This codes for CGCGTGHGNTIYF.

This rearrangement joins TRBV2 to TRBJ2-5; D unclear. The CDR3 contains 12 residues. The V end was cut by 2 bases, the J end by 5 bases, with 6 bases between. The germline V gene encodes CDR1 SNHLY and CDR2 FYNNEI. DNA for the CDR3: TGTGCCAGCAGTGAAAAGAGGGAGACCCAGTACTTC. It translates to CASSEKRETQYF.

The V gene is TRBV7-9, the J gene TRBJ1-5, with D perhaps matching TRBD1 (6 bases). Trimming shortened V by 5 bases and J by 6 bases, and 20 bases separated the two germline ends. The germline V gene encodes CDR1 SEHNR and CDR2 FQNEAQ (reference sequence). There are 16 residues in the CDR3. CDR3 amino acids: CASSTYEGGVAQPQHF. The DNA for the CDR3 is TGTGCCAGCAGCACTTACGAGGGGGGGGTTGCTCAGCCCCAGCATTTT.

This clone was seen a single time. The chain combines TRBV6-5 with TRBJ2-7; 10 positions match TRBD2. Trimming cost V 0 bases and J 5 bases; bases outside gene matches: 7. This CDR3 is 16 amino acids long. Per the germline V gene, CDR1 is MNHEY and CDR2 is SVGAGI. The CDR3 DNA reads TGTGCCAGCAGTTACTCGAGCGGGGGGGCCTTAGACGAGCAGTACTTC. Its protein is CASSYSSGGALDEQYF.

The genes are TRBV7-2 and TRBJ2-2; 7 positions agree with TRBD2. Trimming took 5 bases from V and 0 from J; bases not matched to a gene: 6. From germline, CDR1 is SGHTA and CDR2 FQGNSA. CDR3 length: 16 amino acids. CDR3 nucleotides: TGTGCCAGCAGCAAAGCGGGGACTCCGAACACCGGGGAGCTGTTTTTT. As protein: CASSKAGTPNTGELFF.